The rows below give T cell receptor beta chains drawn from one sample of a study of blood T cell repertoires in COVID-19. Libraries were prepared by immunoSEQ multiplex PCR; TCRdb keeps only in-frame clonotypes and omits some of them. The sample records 250,000 to 400,000 clones, approximately 90% being singletons. Sample: peripheral blood. The receptor set was obtained from a woman aged 30 to 39 with COVID-19, enrolled during active disease. Each CDR3 is given with its conserved first and last residue. A D gene is named only where the DNA matches it firmly. Clone size is stated in some rows and not others, as once, few, many or a class when expanded.

clone size,J gene,V gene,CDR3 length,D gene,CDR3 DNA,CDR3 protein
NA,TRBJ1-2,TRBV10-3,14,TRBD1,TGTGCCATCAGTGAGCGGGACAGGGGGCTAGGCTACACCTTC,CAISERDRGLGYTF
NA,TRBJ2-1,TRBV5-4,14,NA,TGTGCCAGCAGCTTTGATGTCTCCCGGGATGAGCAGTTCTTC,CASSFDVSRDEQFF
NA,TRBJ1-2,TRBV18,13,TRBD1,TGTGCCAGCTCACCAGCCAGGGGGGATGGCTACACCTTC,CASSPARGDGYTF
NA,TRBJ2-1,TRBV11-3,16,NA,TGTGCCAGCAGCTTGGGGAGACTAGTCGGCTACAATGAGCAGTTCTTC,CASSLGRLVGYNEQFF
NA,TRBJ2-2,TRBV3-1/TRBV3-2,17,NA,TGTGCCAGCAGCGCACGAGGGGGGGCCGTCAACACCGGGGAGCTGTTTTTT,CASSARGGAVNTGELFF
NA,TRBJ2-7,TRBV5-1,14,NA,TGCGCCAGCAGCTTTTCAGGCCAGAACTACGAGCAGTACTTC,CASSFSGQNYEQYF
NA,TRBJ2-3,TRBV20-1,17,TRBD2,TGCAGTGCTAGTGGCCTAGCGGGGGGGATAAGCACAGATACGCAGTATTTT,CSASGLAGGISTDTQYF
NA,TRBJ1-4,TRBV13,15,NA,TGTGCCAGCAGCTCCTCCGACAGGTTCCGCGAAAAACTGTTTTTT,CASSSSDRFREKLFF
NA,TRBJ1-4,TRBV19,15,TRBD1,TGTGCCAGTAGAACCCAGGGGGCAACTAATGAAAAACTGTTTTTT,CASRTQGATNEKLFF
NA,TRBJ1-6,TRBV11-1,14,NA,TGTGCCAGCAGCTTTCGGGGGAATAACTCACCCCTCCACTTT,CASSFRGNNSPLHF
NA,TRBJ1-2,TRBV6-6,16,NA,TGTGCCAGCAGTTACTCTCTTGGGGGCGCAGGCTATGGCTACACCTTC,CASSYSLGGAGYGYTF
NA,TRBJ2-1,TRBV2,15,TRBD1,TGTGCCAGCAGTTCGGACAGGAGCTCCTACAATGAGCAGTTCTTC,CASSSDRSSYNEQFF
few,TRBJ1-1,TRBV30,14,TRBD1,TGTGCCTGGAGCGCCGGACAGGGGGGGACTGAAGCTTTCTTT,CAWSAGQGGTEAFF
NA,TRBJ1-2,TRBV7-9,13,NA,TGTGCCAGCAGCTTAAACGGAGCGCAGGGCTACACCTTC,CASSLNGAQGYTF
NA,TRBJ1-2,TRBV12-3/TRBV12-4,13,NA,TGTGCCAGCAGCCGCGGGGGGCCCTATGGCTACACCTTC,CASSRGGPYGYTF
NA,TRBJ2-3,TRBV5-1,14,NA,TGCGCCAGCAGTACAGGGATAAGCTCAGATACGCAGTATTTT,CASSTGISSDTQYF
NA,TRBJ2-1,TRBV29-1,14,NA,TGCAGCGTTGAAGTAGGAGGATCCCACAATGAGCAGTTCTTC,CSVEVGGSHNEQFF
NA,TRBJ1-1,TRBV27,14,TRBD1,TGTGCCAGCAGCCGCCAGGGGGCGGATACTGAAGCTTTCTTT,CASSRQGADTEAFF
NA,TRBJ2-2,TRBV10-3,16,NA,TGTGCCATCAGTGAGGTGCGGACAAAGGACACCGGGGAGCTGTTTTTT,CAISEVRTKDTGELFF
NA,TRBJ2-3,TRBV28,12,NA,TGTGCCACCCAAAATGCACTGGATACGCAGTATTTT,CATQNALDTQYF
NA,TRBJ1-6,TRBV10-3,15,TRBD1,TGTGCCATCAGTGTAGAAGGACAGGGAGATTCACCCCTCCACTTT,CAISVEGQGDSPLHF
NA,TRBJ1-1,TRBV7-9,14,NA,TGTGCCAGCAGCCCAGGTTCCGGGAACACTGAAGCTTTCTTT,CASSPGSGNTEAFF
NA,TRBJ2-5,TRBV5-6,16,NA,TGTGCCAGCAGCTTGGCCCCAGGGGCTGATTATGTCGACCAGTACTTC,CASSLAPGADYVDQYF
NA,TRBJ1-2,TRBV3-1/TRBV3-2,14,NA,TGTGCCAGCAGCCAAGATCGCAGGGGTGAAGGCTACACCTTC,CASSQDRRGEGYTF
NA,TRBJ1-4,TRBV3-1/TRBV3-2,12,NA,TGTGCCAGCAGCCCCGGGAGTGAAAAACTGTTTTTT,CASSPGSEKLFF
NA,TRBJ2-1,TRBV28,11,TRBD1,TGTGCCAGCAGTTCCGGGACAGGGCAGTTCTTC,CASSSGTGQFF
NA,TRBJ1-6,TRBV7-8,16,TRBD1,TGTGCCAGCAGCTTAGCGAGGGGGCCTTATGGGTCACCCCTCCACTTT,CASSLARGPYGSPLHF
NA,TRBJ2-3,TRBV6-4,14,NA,TGTGCCAGCAGTGTAGCGGCTAGCACAGATACGCAGTATTTT,CASSVAASTDTQYF